The clone carrying this T cell receptor (beta chain) has a handful of counts. Its antigen is still unknown. The data were taken from a study of cytomegalovirus exposure and HLA in healthy donors. Regarding the study as a whole: A subsequent analysis found that TCR clusters from the first cohort also tended to co-occur in the roughly 120 validation repertoires, with around 94% of cluster scores above 0. As confirmed in vitro, a few CMV-associated chains were specific for CMV antigens.

Germline lookup yields CDR1 SGHAT and CDR2 FQNNGV. The CDR3 has 13 residues. V trimming: 5 bases; J trimming: 5 bases; junction bases outside the gene matches: 5. The assay was immunoSEQ multiplex PCR, and TCRdb's table has in-frame clones only and misses some. The sample records under 250,000 clones, just over 90% being singletons. Sequenced: PBMCs. This chain joins TRBV11-2 and TRBJ1-2; 7 bases align to TRBD1. The receptor was isolated from a woman between 18 and 30 years old in good health and CMV-seronegative. CDR3 coding DNA: TGTGCCAGCAGCCCAACAGGGGCTTATGGCTACACCTTC. Amino acids: CASSPTGAYGYTF. The full variable domain, completed using reference TRBV11-2 and TRBJ1-2, is EAGVAQSPRYKIIEKRQSVAFWCNPISGHATLYWYQQILGQGPKLLIQFQNNGVVDDSQLPKDRFSAERLKGVDSTLKIQPAKLEDSAVYLCASSPTGAYGYTFGSGTRLTVV.